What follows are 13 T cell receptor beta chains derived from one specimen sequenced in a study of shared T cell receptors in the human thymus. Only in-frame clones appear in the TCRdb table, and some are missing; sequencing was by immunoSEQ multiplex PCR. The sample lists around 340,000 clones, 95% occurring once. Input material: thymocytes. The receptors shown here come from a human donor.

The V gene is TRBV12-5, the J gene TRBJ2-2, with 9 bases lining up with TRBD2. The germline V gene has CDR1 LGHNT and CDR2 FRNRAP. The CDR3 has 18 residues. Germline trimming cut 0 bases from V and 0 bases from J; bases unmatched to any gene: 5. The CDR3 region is CASGLVQREASNTGELFF. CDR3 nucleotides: TGTGCTAGTGGTTTGGTACAGCGGGAGGCCTCGAACACCGGGGAGCTGTTTTTT. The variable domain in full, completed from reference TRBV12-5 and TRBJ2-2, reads DARVTQTPRHKVTEMGQEVTMRCQPILGHNTVFWYRQTMMQGLELLAYFRNRAPLDDSGMPKDRFSAEMPDATLATLKIQPSEPRDSAVYFCASGLVQREASNTGELFFGEGSRLTVL.

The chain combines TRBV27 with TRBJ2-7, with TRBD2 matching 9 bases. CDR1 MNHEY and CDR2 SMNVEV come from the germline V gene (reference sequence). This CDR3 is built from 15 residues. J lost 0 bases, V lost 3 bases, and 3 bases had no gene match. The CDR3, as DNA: TGTGCCAGCAGTTTGCTAGCGGGGCCCTCCTACGAGCAGTACTTC. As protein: CASSLLAGPSYEQYF.

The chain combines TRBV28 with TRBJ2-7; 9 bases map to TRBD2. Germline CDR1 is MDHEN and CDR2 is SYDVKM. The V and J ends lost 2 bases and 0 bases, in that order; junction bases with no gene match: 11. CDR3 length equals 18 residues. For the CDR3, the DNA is TGTGCCAGCAGTTTACGTCGACTAGCGGCCCCTAGCTCCTACGAGCAGTACTTC. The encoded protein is CASSLRRLAAPSSYEQYF.

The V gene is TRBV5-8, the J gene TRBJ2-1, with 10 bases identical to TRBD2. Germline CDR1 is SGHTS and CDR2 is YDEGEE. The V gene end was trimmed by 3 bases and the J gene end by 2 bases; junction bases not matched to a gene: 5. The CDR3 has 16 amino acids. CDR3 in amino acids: CASSYLAGDPYNEQFF. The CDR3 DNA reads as TGTGCCAGCAGCTACCTAGCGGGAGACCCCTACAATGAGCAGTTCTTC.

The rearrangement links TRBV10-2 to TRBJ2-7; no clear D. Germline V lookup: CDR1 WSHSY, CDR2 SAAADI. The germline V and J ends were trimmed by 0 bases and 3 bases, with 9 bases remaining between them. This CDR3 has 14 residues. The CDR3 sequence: CASSESEASYEQYF. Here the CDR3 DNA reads TGCGCCAGCAGTGAGTCGGAAGCTAGCTACGAGCAGTACTTC.

CDR3 bases: TGTGCCAACAGACCTCAGGGACCCATCAATATCAATGAGCAGTTCTTC. This encodes CANRPQGPININEQFF. The chain recombines TRBV6-6 with TRBJ2-1; perhaps D is TRBD1 or TRBD2 (5 bases each). The CDR3 has 16 amino acids. Germline-derived CDR1 and CDR2 are MNHNY and SVGAGI (reference sequence). Trimming removed 10 bases from V and 6 bases from J, with 25 bases in between.

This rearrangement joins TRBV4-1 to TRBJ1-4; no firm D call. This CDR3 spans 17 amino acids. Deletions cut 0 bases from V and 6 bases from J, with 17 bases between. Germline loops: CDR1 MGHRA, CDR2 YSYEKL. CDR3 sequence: CASSQEEPWGEDEKLFF. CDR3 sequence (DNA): TGCGCCAGCAGCCAAGAGGAGCCCTGGGGAGAGGATGAAAAACTGTTTTTT.

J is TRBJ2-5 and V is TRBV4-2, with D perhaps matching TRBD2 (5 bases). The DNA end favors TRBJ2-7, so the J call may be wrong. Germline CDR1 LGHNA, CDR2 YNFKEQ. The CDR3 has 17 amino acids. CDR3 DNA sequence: TGTGCCAGCAGCCAAGACTACCCGGGTAGCGTCACCTACGAGCAGTACTTC. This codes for CASSQDYPGSVTYEQYF.

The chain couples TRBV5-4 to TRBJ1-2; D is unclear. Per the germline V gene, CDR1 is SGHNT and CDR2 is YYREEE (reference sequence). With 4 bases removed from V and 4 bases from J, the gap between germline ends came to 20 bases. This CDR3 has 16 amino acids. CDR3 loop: CASSLSDKDVCYGYTF. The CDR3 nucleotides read TGTGCCAGCAGCCTGAGTGATAAAGACGTCTGCTATGGCTACACCTTC. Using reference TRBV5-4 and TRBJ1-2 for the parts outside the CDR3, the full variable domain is ETGVTQSPTHLIKTRGQQVTLRCSSQSGHNTVSWYQQALGQGPQFIFQYYREEENGRGNFPPRFSGLQFPNYSSELNVNALELDDSALYLCASSLSDKDVCYGYTFGSGTRLTVV.

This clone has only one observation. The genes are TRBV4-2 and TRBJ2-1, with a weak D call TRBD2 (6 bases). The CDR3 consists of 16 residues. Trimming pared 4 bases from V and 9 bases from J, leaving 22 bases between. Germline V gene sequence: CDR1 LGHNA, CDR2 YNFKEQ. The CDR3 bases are TGTGCCAGCAGCCCCGGTCGGGACGGGAGAGCAAGTGAGCAGTTCTTC. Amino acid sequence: CASSPGRDGRASEQFF.

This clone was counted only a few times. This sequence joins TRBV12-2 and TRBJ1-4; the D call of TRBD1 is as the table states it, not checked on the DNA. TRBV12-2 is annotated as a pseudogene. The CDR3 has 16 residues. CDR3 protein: CASRLAPLGPNEKLFF. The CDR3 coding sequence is TGTGCAAGTCGCTTAGCTCCTCTGGGGCCTAATGAAAAACTGTTTTTT.

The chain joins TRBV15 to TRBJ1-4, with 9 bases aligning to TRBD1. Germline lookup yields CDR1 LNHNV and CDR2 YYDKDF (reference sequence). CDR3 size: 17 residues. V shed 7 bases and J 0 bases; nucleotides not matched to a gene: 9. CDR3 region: CATKGTGRGATNEKLFF. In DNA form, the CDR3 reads TGTGCCACCAAAGGGACAGGGCGAGGTGCAACTAATGAAAAACTGTTTTTT.

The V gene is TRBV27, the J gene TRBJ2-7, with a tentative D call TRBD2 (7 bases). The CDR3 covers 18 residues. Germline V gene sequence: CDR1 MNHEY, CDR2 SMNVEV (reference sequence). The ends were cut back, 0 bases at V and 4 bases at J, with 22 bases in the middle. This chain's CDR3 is CASSLSNQPGGARYEQYF. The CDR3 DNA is TGTGCCAGCAGTTTATCAAACCAACCTGGGGGGGCTCGGTACGAGCAGTACTTC.